This record covers a single TCR beta chain. The antigen is not known. The entry originates in a study of shared clonotypes between healthy human individuals. CD45RO-negative, CCR7-positively selected cells formed the naive CD8 fraction, excluding terminally differentiated effector memory CD45RA+ cells. Adults of Caucasian background living in Nashville, Tennessee made up all donors. Each sorted subset replicate got 200 ng genomic DNA, 30,000 or so genomes. The protocol was immunoSEQ multiplex PCR, while the TCRdb copy is restricted to in-frame clones and leaves out a portion. The sample shows about 2.1 million clones, roughly 93% of them seen only once. Unmatched junction bases numbered 11, after V lost 3 bases and J lost 5 bases. Germline loops: CDR1 SGHRS, CDR2 YFSETQ. CDR3 length: 16 residues. Study-wide results and limits: An anticipated effect of sequencing depth on clonotype sharing among donors was recognized. Around 5% was the fraction of naive CD4 clonotypes found shared across four donors.

The material sequenced was naive CD8+ T cells from PBMCs. This rearrangement joins TRBV5-1 to TRBJ1-1; 9 bases match TRBD1. This receptor was obtained from a man younger than 35 in good health. Some clones in this sample may be carry-over from other donors' samples. The CDR3 spells CASSSDRGDSATEAFF. CDR3 sequence (DNA): TGCGCCAGCAGCTCTGACAGGGGGGATTCGGCTACTGAAGCTTTCTTT. Using reference TRBV5-1 and TRBJ1-1 for the parts outside the CDR3, the full variable domain is KAGVTQTPRYLIKTRGQQVTLSCSPISGHRSVSWYQQTPGQGLQFLFEYFSETQRNKGNFPGRFSGRQFSNSRSEMNVSTLELGDSALYLCASSSDRGDSATEAFFGQGTRLTVV.